Detailed here is one TCR beta chain. The antigen remains undetermined. Using viral peptide pools, the ViraFEST assay grew out antigen-specific CD4+ T cells prior to sequencing. Isolating CD4+ T cells followed 9 to 11 days of culture. Each participant received a vaccine that was either BNT162b2 or mRNA-1273, given as two doses. Sequencing used immunoSEQ multiplex PCR; TCRdb keeps in-frame clones, though not all of them. This sample carries roughly 68,000 clones, around 70% of them seen once, and the ten largest clones take 1.5% to 1.8%. Germline V gene sequence: CDR1 GTSNPN, CDR2 SVGIG (reference sequence). The CDR3 totals 15 residues. V gave up 0 bases and J gave up 7 bases, with 18 bases separating them. This sample was included in a study of vaccination effects on CD4 cells after COVID-19. Study results and limitations: Late post-vaccination samples showed marked contraction of infection- and vaccine-induced clones.

V usage is TRBV30 and J usage is TRBJ1-2, with D tentatively TRBD1 (5 bases). The receptor was isolated from a human donor who received a COVID-19 vaccine. The sample here was CD4+ T cells from PBMCs cultured with HCoV-229E spike peptides, taken after COVID-19 vaccination. The CDR3 DNA reads TGTGCCTGGAGTGTACGACAGTTGACTTCGGGTGGCTACACCTTC. Encoded protein: CAWSVRQLTSGGYTF.